The 23 T cell receptor beta chains presented below share a single source sample, sequenced in a study of CD8 T cells in ankylosing spondylitis (dated by TCRdb to the late 2010s). Libraries came from 5' RACE. TCRdb names Illumina HiSeq 2500 as the instrument used. TCRdb trimmed public reads at Q25 via fastp, called clones via MiXCR and kept in-frame beta chains. All rows with the same CDR3 protein become a single entry with the most common DNA and genes. The sample has around 100,000 distinct CDR3 sequences on record, less than 25% of them singletons. Approximately 13% of the sample is in the top ten clones. Sequenced sample: synovial fluid, either unsorted or a sorted T cell fraction (not recorded which). These receptors were taken from a male donor with ankylosing spondylitis.

The table lists this clonotype with a few counts. V is TRBV18 and J is TRBJ2-1; 11 nucleotides match TRBD2. This CDR3 is built from 16 residues. Trimming took 2 bases from V and 4 from J; bases not matched to a gene: 4. Germline V lookup: CDR1 KGHSH, CDR2 LQKENI. The CDR3 reads CASSPVTSGSYNEQFF. CDR3 DNA: TGTGCCAGCTCACCAGTAACTAGCGGGAGTTACAATGAGCAGTTCTTC.

The genes are TRBV7-2 and TRBJ1-3; D remains unclear. The CDR3 is 16 amino acids. V dropped 2 bases and J dropped 0 bases, with 11 bases sitting between them. CDR1 is SGHTA, CDR2 FQGNSA, per germline. The CDR3 coding sequence is TGTGCCAGCAGCTTAAGGCTTTCGAGCTCTGGAAACACCATATATTTT. Translated, it gives CASSLRLSSSGNTIYF. The full variable domain, its missing parts supplied by reference TRBV7-2 and TRBJ1-3, is GAGVSQSPSNKVTEKGKDVELRCDPISGHTALYWYRQSLGQGLEFLIYFQGNSAPDKSGLPSDRFSAERTGGSVSTLTIQRTQQEDSAVYLCASSLRLSSSGNTIYFGEGSWLTVV.

This clonotype was counted between two and nine times. The chain employs TRBV15 and TRBJ2-1; 7 positions agree with TRBD1. The length of the CDR3 is 14 residues. Germline lookup yields CDR1 LNHNV and CDR2 YYDKDF (reference sequence). V was clipped by 5 bases and J by 5 bases; unmatched bases: 6. Here the CDR3 DNA reads TGTGCCACCAGCGACGGGACAGATAACAATGAGCAGTTCTTC. This sequence encodes CATSDGTDNNEQFF.

This clonotype has a handful of counts. The rearrangement links TRBV9 to TRBJ2-3; D may match TRBD1 or TRBD2 (5 bases each). V gave up 0 bases and J gave up 0 bases, with 8 bases separating them. The CDR3 is 15 residues long. Germline loops: CDR1 SGDLS, CDR2 YYNGEE. CDR3 sequence (DNA): TGTGCCAGCAGCGTAGGTGGGGGTAGCACAGATACGCAGTATTTT. Translating gives CASSVGGGSTDTQYF.

This clonotype showed up just a few times. The chain carries TRBV19 and TRBJ2-1; weak D call: TRBD2 (5 bases). CDR3 length: 13 residues. Trimming pared 4 bases from V and 5 bases from J, leaving 9 bases between. Germline V gene sequence: CDR1 LNHDA, CDR2 SQIVND (reference sequence). The chain's CDR3 is CASSKDWNNEQFF. The CDR3 DNA is TGTGCCAGTAGTAAGGACTGGAACAATGAGCAGTTCTTC.

This clonotype was counted many times. CDR3 in DNA: TGTGCCAGCAGCCGCCAGTATAGAGAGACCCAGTACTTC. It translates to CASSRQYRETQYF. The V and J genes are TRBV12-3 or TRBV12-4 and TRBJ2-5; unclear D gene. The CDR3 extends over 13 amino acids. The V gene lost 6 bases and the J gene lost 4 bases, with 12 bases spanning the gap.

This clonotype was seen many times. The chain employs TRBV29-1 and TRBJ1-3; D call uncertain. CDR1 and CDR2 (germline): SQVTM, ANQGSEA. V was cut by 7 bases and J by 0 bases, with 19 bases left in between. The CDR3 runs 16 residues. For the CDR3, the DNA is TGCAGCGCCTATGCTTCGGCCGGATTCTCTGGAAACACCATATATTTT. Its protein is CSAYASAGFSGNTIYF.

This clonotype was recorded a few times. The V gene is TRBV6-4, the J gene TRBJ2-3; TRBD2 matches 10 bases. CDR3 length equals 15 residues. Germline loops: CDR1 MRHNA, CDR2 SNTAGT. Trimming took 0 bases from V and 4 from J; bases not matched to a gene: 1. The DNA for the CDR3 is TGTGCCAGCAGTGACTCTCTAGCGGGAGCAGATACGCAGTATTTT. Amino acids: CASSDSLAGADTQYF.

This clonotype was observed a handful of times. The chain carries TRBV20-1 and TRBJ2-7; weak D call: TRBD1 (5 bases). Germline assignment: CDR1 DFQATT and CDR2 SNEGSKA (reference sequence). Trimming took off 5 bases at V and 0 bases at J, with 14 bases between the two ends. This CDR3 region has 14 residues. CDR3 amino acids: CSAQGQGSSYEQYF. In nucleotides, the CDR3 is TGCAGTGCTCAGGGCCAGGGCAGCTCCTACGAGCAGTACTTC.

This clonotype has only a few counts. The V and J genes are TRBV20-1 and TRBJ2-4, with D possibly being TRBD1 (6 bases). Germline assignment: CDR1 DFQATT and CDR2 SNEGSKA (reference sequence). The CDR3 contains 13 residues. The V gene lost 4 bases and the J gene lost 6 bases, with 13 bases spanning the gap. Here the CDR3 reads CSAKADSRNIQYF. DNA of the CDR3: TGCAGTGCTAAAGCGGACAGTCGAAACATTCAGTACTTC.

This clonotype was detected only a few times. Here the CDR3 reads CASSGGLAGGETQYF. CDR3 sequence (DNA): TGTGCCAGCAGTGGAGGACTAGCGGGAGGAGAGACCCAGTACTTC. The chain employs TRBV25-1 and TRBJ2-5; 14 bases are a match to TRBD2. V lost 4 bases and J lost 4; bases outside the gene matches: 2. The CDR3 sequence is 15 residues long. Germline CDR1 reads MGHDK; CDR2 reads SYGVNS.

This chain links TRBV15 with TRBJ1-4; D possibly corresponds to TRBD1 (5 bases). This CDR3 is built from 14 residues. With 10 bases removed from V and 3 bases from J, the gap between germline ends came to 15 bases. CDR1 is LNHNV, CDR2 YYDKDF, per germline (reference sequence). The CDR3 loop reads CASGSGPANEKLFF. CDR3 nucleotide sequence: TGTGCCAGCGGGTCGGGGCCGGCTAATGAAAAACTGTTTTTT.

This clonotype was counted ten times or more. The rearrangement uses TRBV18 and TRBJ2-1; D not certain. Germline values: CDR1 KGHSH, CDR2 LQKENI. The V gene lost 2 bases and the J gene lost 8 bases, with 19 bases spanning the gap. The CDR3 runs 16 residues. CDR3 region: CASSPAVRQAGDEQFF. CDR3 sequence (DNA): TGTGCCAGCTCACCAGCCGTTCGGCAGGCTGGCGATGAGCAGTTCTTC.

The chain combines TRBV30 with TRBJ2-3, with TRBD1 as a possible D gene (6 bases). V was clipped by 2 bases and J by 4 bases, with 13 bases between them. The CDR3 loop spans 14 amino acids. CDR1 is GTSNPN, CDR2 SVGIG, per germline (reference sequence). The CDR3 spells CAWSRGIGSDTQYF. DNA of the CDR3: TGTGCCTGGAGTAGGGGGATTGGTTCAGATACGCAGTATTTT.

The chain uses TRBV30 and TRBJ2-2, with 11 bases matching TRBD2. This CDR3 spans 14 amino acids. Germline V gives CDR1 GTSNPN, CDR2 SVGIG (reference sequence). Losses at the gene ends were 7 bases for V and 3 bases for J; bases not matched to a gene: 4. CDR3 sequence: CASRLAGYTGELFF. CDR3 in DNA: TGTGCCTCGCGACTAGCGGGATACACCGGGGAGCTGTTTTTT.

This clonotype was observed at least ten times. This CDR3 is CSAGLGIGRNEQFF. As DNA, the CDR3 is TGCAGTGCGGGCCTCGGGATCGGGAGGAATGAGCAGTTCTTC. The rearrangement joins TRBV20-1 to TRBJ2-1, with TRBD2 identical over 7 bases. CDR1 DFQATT and CDR2 SNEGSKA come from the germline V gene (reference sequence). The CDR3 loop spans 14 amino acids. With 6 bases clipped from V and 7 bases from J, the junction kept 12 bases outside the gene matches.

The chain carries TRBV9 and TRBJ2-3; D is unresolved. The V gene lost 4 bases and the J gene lost 2 bases, with 20 bases spanning the gap. From germline, CDR1 is SGDLS and CDR2 YYNGEE. The CDR3 contains 17 residues. The CDR3 loop is CASSPYVGLGSTDTQYF. CDR3 DNA sequence: TGTGCCAGCAGCCCCTACGTAGGCTTAGGATCCACAGATACGCAGTATTTT. The whole variable domain, remainder taken from reference TRBV9 and TRBJ2-3, is DSGVTQTPKHLITATGQRVTLRCSPRSGDLSVYWYQQSLDQGLQFLIQYYNGEERAKGNILERFSAQQFPDLHSELNLSSLELGDSALYFCASSPYVGLGSTDTQYFGPGTRLTVL.

This clonotype was seen ten or more times. The chain uses TRBV12-3 or TRBV12-4 and TRBJ1-1; D gene unclear. Between the trimmed V and J ends, which lost 7 bases and 1 base, there was a span of 19 bases. This CDR3 contains 16 residues. The CDR3 DNA reads TGTGCCAGCATCCAAGTCGAGGGAGTGTGGAACACTGAAGCTTTCTTT. This encodes CASIQVEGVWNTEAFF.

J is TRBJ1-5 and V is TRBV2; perhaps TRBD1 as D (5 bases). Germline values: CDR1 SNHLY, CDR2 FYNNEI. V lost 1 base and J lost 7, with 17 bases in between. The CDR3 spans 16 residues. The CDR3 sequence is CASSEGTRGAGQPQHF. In nucleotides, the CDR3 is TGTGCCAGCAGTGAAGGGACTCGTGGGGCCGGACAGCCCCAGCATTTT.

This clonotype occurred a few times. This chain connects TRBV7-8 to TRBJ2-2; 10 bases are shared with TRBD2. Germline loops: CDR1 SGHVS, CDR2 FQNEAQ. V was clipped by 4 bases and J by 1 base; unmatched bases: 3. CDR3 length: 16 amino acids. The CDR3 DNA reads TGTGCCAGCAGCTCTAGGACTAGCGGGAACACCGGGGAGCTGTTTTTT. It is translated as CASSSRTSGNTGELFF.

This clonotype has only one observation. This chain uses TRBV6-2 or TRBV6-3 with TRBJ2-1; 9 bases map to TRBD2. V trimming: 0 bases; J trimming: 2 bases; junction bases outside the gene matches: 8. From germline, CDR1 is MNHEY and CDR2 SVGEGT. The CDR3 is 18 residues long. This CDR3 reads CASSYSLAGGLTYNEQFF. The CDR3 DNA reads TGTGCCAGCAGTTACTCCCTTGCGGGAGGGTTAACCTACAATGAGCAGTTCTTC.

This clonotype has just a few counts. V usage is TRBV5-5 and J usage is TRBJ2-2, with D hard to call. CDR3 length equals 14 residues. Deletions cut 7 bases from V and 0 bases from J, with 10 bases between. Germline assignment: CDR1 SGHKS and CDR2 YYEKEE (reference sequence). CDR3 sequence reads: CASSMGSNTGELFF. CDR3 coding DNA: TGTGCCAGCTCCATGGGGTCGAACACCGGGGAGCTGTTTTTT.

This chain uses TRBV20-1 with TRBJ2-1; no clear D gene. This CDR3 contains 12 residues. The V end was cut by 6 bases, the J end by 4 bases, with 10 bases between. Germline-derived CDR1 and CDR2 are DFQATT and SNEGSKA (reference sequence). CDR3 nucleotide sequence: TGCAGTGCCCCGTTCGTGTACAATGAGCAGTTCTTC. The encoded protein is CSAPFVYNEQFF.